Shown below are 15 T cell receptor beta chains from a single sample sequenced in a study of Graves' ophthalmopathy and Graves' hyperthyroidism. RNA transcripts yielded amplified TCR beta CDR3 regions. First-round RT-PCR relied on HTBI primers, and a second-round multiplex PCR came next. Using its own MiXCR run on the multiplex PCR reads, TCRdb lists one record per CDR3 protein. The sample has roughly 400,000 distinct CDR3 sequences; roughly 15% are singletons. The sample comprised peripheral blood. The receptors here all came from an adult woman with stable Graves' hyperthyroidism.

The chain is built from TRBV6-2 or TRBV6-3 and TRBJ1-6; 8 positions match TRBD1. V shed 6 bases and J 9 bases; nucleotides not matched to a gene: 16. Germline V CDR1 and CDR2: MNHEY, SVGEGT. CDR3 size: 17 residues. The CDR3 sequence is CASRGTTGAGLVSPLHF. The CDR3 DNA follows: TGTGCCAGCAGGGGAACGACAGGGGCCGGACTGGTTTCACCCCTCCACTTT.

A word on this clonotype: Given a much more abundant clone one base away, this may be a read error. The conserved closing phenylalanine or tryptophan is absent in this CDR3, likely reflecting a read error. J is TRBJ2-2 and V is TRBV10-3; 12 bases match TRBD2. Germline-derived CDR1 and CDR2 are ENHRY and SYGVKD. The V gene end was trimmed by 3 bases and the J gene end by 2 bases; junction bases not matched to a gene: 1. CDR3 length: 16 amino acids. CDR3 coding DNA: TGTGCCATCAGTGAAGGACTAGCGGGAAACACCGGGGAGCTGTTTTTG. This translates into CAISEGLAGNTGELFL.

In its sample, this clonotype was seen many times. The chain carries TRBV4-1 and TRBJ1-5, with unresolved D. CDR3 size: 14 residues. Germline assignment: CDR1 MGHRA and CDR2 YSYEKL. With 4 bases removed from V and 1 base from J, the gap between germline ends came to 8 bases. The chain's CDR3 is CASSRPGSNQPQHF. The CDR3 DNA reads TGCGCCAGCAGCCGACCTGGAAGCAATCAGCCCCAGCATTTT.

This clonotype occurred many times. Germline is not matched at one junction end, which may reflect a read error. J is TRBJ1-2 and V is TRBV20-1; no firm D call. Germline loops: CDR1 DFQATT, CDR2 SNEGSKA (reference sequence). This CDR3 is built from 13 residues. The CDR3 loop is CSAGEGANYGYTF. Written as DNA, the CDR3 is TGCAGTGCTGGAGAAGGCGCTAACTATGGCTACACCTTC.

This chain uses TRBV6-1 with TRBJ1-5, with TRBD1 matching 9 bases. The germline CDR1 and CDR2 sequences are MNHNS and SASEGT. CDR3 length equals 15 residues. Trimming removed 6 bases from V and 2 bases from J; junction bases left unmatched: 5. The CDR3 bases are TGTGCCAGCAGCAGACAGGGGGTTGGCAATCAGCCCCAGCATTTT. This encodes CASSRQGVGNQPQHF.

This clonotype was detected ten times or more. The CDR3 is CSARPGQVNYEQYF. CDR3 DNA: TGCAGTGCTAGACCGGGACAGGTGAACTACGAGCAGTACTTC. V gene TRBV20-1 combines with J gene TRBJ2-7; 8 bases map to TRBD1. The V gene end was trimmed by 2 bases and the J gene end by 3 bases; junction bases not matched to a gene: 6. The CDR3 sequence is 14 residues long. Germline V gene lookup returns CDR1 DFQATT and CDR2 SNEGSKA (reference sequence).

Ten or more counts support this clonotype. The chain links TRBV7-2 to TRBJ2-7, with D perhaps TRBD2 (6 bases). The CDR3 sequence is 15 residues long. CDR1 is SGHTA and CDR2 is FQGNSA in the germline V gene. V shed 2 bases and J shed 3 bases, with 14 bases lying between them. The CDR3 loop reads CASSLSPGSNYEQYF. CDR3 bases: TGTGCCAGCAGCTTAAGTCCCGGGAGTAACTACGAGCAGTACTTC.

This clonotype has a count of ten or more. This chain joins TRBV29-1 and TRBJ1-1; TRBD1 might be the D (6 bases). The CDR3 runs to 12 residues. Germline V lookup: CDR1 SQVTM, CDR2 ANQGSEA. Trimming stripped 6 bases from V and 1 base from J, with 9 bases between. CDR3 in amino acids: CSVPGQNTEAFF. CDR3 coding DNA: TGCAGCGTCCCGGGACAGAACACTGAAGCTTTCTTT.

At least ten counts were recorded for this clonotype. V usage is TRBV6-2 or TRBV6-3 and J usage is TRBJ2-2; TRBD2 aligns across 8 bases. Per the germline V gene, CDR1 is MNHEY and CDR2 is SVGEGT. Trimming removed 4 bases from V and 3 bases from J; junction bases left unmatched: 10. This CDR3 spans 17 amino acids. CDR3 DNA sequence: TGTGCCAGCAGTTCACTCCAAGGACTAGCAGACACCGGGGAGCTGTTTTTT. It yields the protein CASSSLQGLADTGELFF.

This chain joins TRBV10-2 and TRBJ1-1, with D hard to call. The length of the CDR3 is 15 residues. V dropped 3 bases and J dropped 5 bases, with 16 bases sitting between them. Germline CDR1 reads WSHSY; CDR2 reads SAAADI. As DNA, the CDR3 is TGCGCCAGCAGTGAAGGTGTGAAGGGTTGGACTGAAGCTTTCTTT. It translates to CASSEGVKGWTEAFF.

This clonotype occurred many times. The CDR3 spells CASSSGTGYYEQYF. The CDR3 DNA is TGTGCCAGCAGCTCCGGGACAGGCTACTACGAGCAGTACTTC. The rearrangement joins TRBV6-1 to TRBJ2-7; 8 bases fit TRBD1. V trimming: 6 bases; J trimming: 3 bases; junction bases outside the gene matches: 7. There are 14 residues in the CDR3. Germline values: CDR1 MNHNS, CDR2 SASEGT.

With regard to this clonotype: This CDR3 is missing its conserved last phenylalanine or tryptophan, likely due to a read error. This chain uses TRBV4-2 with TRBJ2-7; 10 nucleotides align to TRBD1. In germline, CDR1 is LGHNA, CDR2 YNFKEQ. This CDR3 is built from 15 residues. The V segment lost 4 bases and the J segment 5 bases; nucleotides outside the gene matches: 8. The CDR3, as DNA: TGTGCCAGCAGCCCTCCGGACAGGGGGGACCACGAGCAGTACTAC. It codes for CASSPPDRGDHEQYY.

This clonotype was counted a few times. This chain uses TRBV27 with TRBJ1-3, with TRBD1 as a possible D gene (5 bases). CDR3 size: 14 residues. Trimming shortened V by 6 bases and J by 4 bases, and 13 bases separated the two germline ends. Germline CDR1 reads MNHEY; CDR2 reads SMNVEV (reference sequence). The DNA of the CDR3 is TGTGCCAGCAGCCTCAGGGCTGTCGGAAACACCATATATTTT. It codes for CASSLRAVGNTIYF.

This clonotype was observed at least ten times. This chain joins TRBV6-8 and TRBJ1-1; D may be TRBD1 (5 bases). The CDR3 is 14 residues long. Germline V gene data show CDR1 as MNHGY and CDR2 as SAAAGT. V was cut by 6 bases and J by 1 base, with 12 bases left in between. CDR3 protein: CASSYGTENTEAFF. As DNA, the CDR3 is TGTGCCAGCAGCTATGGGACGGAGAACACTGAAGCTTTCTTT.

CDR3 sequence reads: CASSPRPIYGYTF. CDR3 bases: TGTGCCAGCTCACCACGCCCGATCTATGGCTACACCTTC. The rearrangement uses TRBV18 and TRBJ1-2; D ambiguous. This CDR3 spans 13 amino acids. The V end was cut by 1 base, the J end by 4 bases, with 7 bases between. Germline lookup yields CDR1 KGHSH and CDR2 LQKENI.